The clone carrying this TCR beta chain was recorded many times. Its specificity is not known. Generation of TCR cDNA used 5'RACE template switching (which added a universal primer site and UMIs). Each CDR3 protein gets one entry after TCRdb re-called the 5' RACE reads with MiXCR. This table has about 340,000 distinct CDR3 sequences, 3% to 4.5% appearing once. The sample is drawn from a study of T cells after yellow fever vaccination. Study observations and caveats: Detected again after the booster were most primary-vaccination clones, at approximately 96% CD4 and 70% to 90% CD8.

The ends lost 5 bases at V and 6 bases at J; junction bases unmatched: 7. CDR1 is SGHDT and CDR2 is YYEEEE in the germline V gene. The CDR3 length is 13 residues. The sequence was collected from a man between 18 and 29 years old who received the YFV17D yellow fever vaccine. The rearrangement joins TRBV5-6 to TRBJ1-1, with TRBD1 identical over 7 bases. Source: PBMCs, taken 5 days after the yellow fever booster vaccination. CDR3 residues: CASSSRQGPEAFF. The CDR3 nucleotides are TGTGCCAGCAGTTCCAGACAGGGCCCTGAAGCTTTCTTT.